This record covers a single T cell receptor beta chain. The sample originates from a study of blood T cell repertoires in COVID-19. Study information: Samples of COVID-19 (acute and convalescent) were obtained from the United States, Italy and Spain. The analysed material was cDNA or gDNA that came from T cells, B-cell-depleted T cells, or PBMCs.

CDR1 and CDR2 from the germline V gene are LGHDT and YNNKEL (reference sequence). V lost 1 base and J lost 1, with 13 bases in between. This CDR3 is built from 17 residues. Original methodology: For nucleated cells, counts were estimated from reference gene primer amplification. The table came from immunoSEQ multiplex PCR; TCRdb's copy has only in-frame clones and leaves some out. That table supplies the V and J calls and clone size; D and trimming were determined from the DNA. The table lists some 250,000 clones, approximately 83% of them singletons. Enrollees, roughly 18 to 89 years old, lived in fewer than 25 US areas.

The sequencing sample was made of PBMCs or T cells enriched from blood (not recorded which). The gene calls are TRBV3-1 (or the pseudogene TRBV3-2) and TRBJ2-2; TRBD2 is a possible D gene (7 bases). The TCR was taken from a woman aged 40 to 50 with acute COVID-19. As DNA, the CDR3 is TGTGCCAGCAGCCAAGCGGGGGGCAGTAGGAACACCGGGGAGCTGTTTTTT. This translates into CASSQAGGSRNTGELFF.